These 24 T cell receptor beta chains originate from one sample sequenced in a study of a mutant IDH1 vaccine in newly diagnosed glioma. These TCRs' antigens remain unknown. Sequencing was performed with immunoSEQ multiplex PCR; in TCRdb, only in-frame clones are kept and a portion is missing. The sample records over 80,000 clones, more than 80% being singletons. The time point denotes: week 47, end of study. With topical imiquimod, each dose of the vaccine consisted of 300 ug of mutant IDH1 20-mer peptide. Sequencing used PBMCs, obtained from a glioma patient whose treatment included an IDH1 peptide vaccine. The receptors come from a man aged 40-49 years with glioma.

The V call is TRBV7-2, the J call TRBJ1-6; D unclear. The CDR3 sequence is 12 residues long. Trimming left V 5 bases short and J 10 bases short, with 9 bases between. Germline lookup yields CDR1 SGHTA and CDR2 FQGNSA. The CDR3: CASSTRTSPLHF. The DNA of the CDR3 is TGTGCCAGCAGCACGCGTACCTCACCCCTCCACTTT. The variable domain in full, completed from reference TRBV7-2 and TRBJ1-6, reads GAGVSQSPSNKVTEKGKDVELRCDPISGHTALYWYRQSLGQGLEFLIYFQGNSAPDKSGLPSDRFSAERTGGSVSTLTIQRTQQEDSAVYLCASSTRTSPLHFGNGTRLTVT.

This chain uses TRBV6-5 with TRBJ1-2; the match to TRBD1 covers 9 bases. The CDR3 covers 14 residues. Trimming at V came to 6 bases and at J to 5 bases, leaving 7 bases not matched to a gene. Germline V lookup: CDR1 MNHEY, CDR2 SVGAGI. The CDR3 here is CASRLGQGGYGYTF. The CDR3 bases are TGTGCCAGCAGGCTGGGACAGGGCGGGTATGGCTACACCTTC.

The V gene is TRBV19, the J gene TRBJ2-3, with D possibly called TRBD1 or TRBD2 (5 bases each). Per germline, CDR1 LNHDA and CDR2 SQIVND (reference sequence). V lost 4 bases to trimming and J lost 7 bases, with 18 bases between them. The CDR3 is made up of 15 amino acids. CDR3 sequence: CASSKPGPEANTQYF. The CDR3 DNA is TGTGCCAGTAGTAAACCGGGGCCGGAGGCAAATACGCAGTATTTT.

This clone was picked up a small number of times. This sequence joins TRBV7-9 and TRBJ1-2, with D perhaps matching TRBD1 (6 bases). The V end lost 5 bases, the J end lost 4 bases, and 14 bases lay between the germline ends. The CDR3 spans 14 residues. Germline CDR1 and CDR2: SEHNR and FQNEAQ (reference sequence). CDR3 bases: TGTGCCAGCAGCAGGGGGGCTATAGGCTATGGCTACACCTTC. This sequence encodes CASSRGAIGYGYTF.

This clone was observed a single time. This chain links TRBV11-2 with TRBJ2-1; 11 bases align to TRBD2. This CDR3 comprises 16 residues. Germline V gives CDR1 SGHAT, CDR2 FQNNGV. Trimming cost V 4 bases and J 5 bases; bases outside gene matches: 7. In DNA, the CDR3 is TGTGCCAGCAGCTCGTTAGCGGGGGGGTTCAACAATGAGCAGTTCTTC. Translation: CASSSLAGGFNNEQFF.

V usage is TRBV29-1 and J usage is TRBJ2-3; no definite D call. Germline CDR1 SQVTM, CDR2 ANQGSEA. The length of the CDR3 is 14 residues. The germline V and J ends were trimmed by 3 bases and 3 bases, with 13 bases remaining between them. CDR3 DNA sequence: TGCAGCGTTGATCACATAACGAGGACAGATACGCAGTATTTT. This encodes CSVDHITRTDTQYF.

This rearrangement joins TRBV7-2 to TRBJ2-5, with D unclear. V gave up 5 bases and J gave up 1 base, with 11 bases separating them. The CDR3 extends over 14 amino acids. Germline CDR1 reads SGHTA; CDR2 reads FQGNSA. The CDR3 protein is CASSTQEFQETQYF. CDR3 sequence (DNA): TGTGCCAGCAGCACCCAGGAGTTCCAAGAGACCCAGTACTTC.

V gene TRBV21-1 combines with J gene TRBJ2-4. TRBV21-1 is a known pseudogene. This CDR3 has 13 amino acids. CDR3 in DNA: TGTGCCAGCGTCCGTGGGGCCAAAAACATTCAGTACTTC. This translates into CASVRGAKNIQYF.

This clone was seen only a few times. The chain employs TRBV28 and TRBJ2-3; D is undetermined. CDR3 length: 13 residues. Deletions cut 1 base from V and 2 bases from J, with 4 bases between. Germline CDR1 and CDR2: MDHEN and SYDVKM. The CDR3 is CASSLSNTDTQYF. CDR3 sequence (DNA): TGTGCCAGCAGTTTATCTAACACAGATACGCAGTATTTT.

This sequence joins TRBV2 and TRBJ2-7; 10 bases match TRBD1. V lost 5 bases and J lost 6; bases outside the gene matches: 10. Per germline, CDR1 SNHLY and CDR2 FYNNEI. This CDR3 contains 15 residues. CDR3 sequence (DNA): TGTGCCAGCAGTCAGGACAGGGGGATCTTCGGCGAGCAGTACTTC. Protein product: CASSQDRGIFGEQYF.

The genes are TRBV7-8 and TRBJ2-2; D possibly uses TRBD1 or TRBD2 (5 bases each). V dropped 8 bases and J dropped 3 bases, with 13 bases sitting between them. In germline, CDR1 is SGHVS, CDR2 FQNEAQ. The CDR3 loop spans 14 amino acids. The CDR3 loop reads CASSSGTDTGELFF. CDR3 in DNA: TGTGCCAGCTCCTCTGGGACCGACACCGGGGAGCTGTTTTTT.

The chain recombines TRBV5-4 with TRBJ1-2; TRBD1 aligns across 8 bases. This CDR3 region has 16 residues. Per germline, CDR1 SGHNT and CDR2 YYREEE (reference sequence). The V and J ends lost 0 bases and 4 bases, in that order; junction bases with no gene match: 8. The CDR3 DNA reads TGTGCCAGCAGCTTGGACACAGGGGGAATTCCCTATGGCTACACCTTC. It yields the protein CASSLDTGGIPYGYTF.

The chain has TRBV19 and TRBJ1-5; a possible D gene is TRBD1 (5 bases). CDR3 size: 16 residues. CDR1 is LNHDA and CDR2 is SQIVND in the germline V gene (reference sequence). The ends were cut back, 0 bases at V and 6 bases at J, with 15 bases in the middle. The CDR3 sequence is CASSIEPGGRGQPQHF. DNA of the CDR3: TGTGCCAGTAGTATAGAGCCCGGGGGACGCGGTCAGCCCCAGCATTTT.

V gene TRBV4-2 combines with J gene TRBJ2-5; 8 bases map to TRBD2. Unmatched junction bases numbered 9, after V lost 4 bases and J lost 2 bases. This CDR3 is built from 16 residues. CDR1 is LGHNA and CDR2 is YNFKEQ in the germline V gene. CDR3 DNA sequence: TGTGCCAGCAGCCTCTCTACCGGGACTAGTCAAGAGACCCAGTACTTC. Translating gives CASSLSTGTSQETQYF.

The V gene is TRBV5-5, the J gene TRBJ2-3; D might be TRBD2 (5 bases). V was cut by 1 base and J by 6 bases, with 9 bases left in between. This CDR3 spans 13 amino acids. The germline V gene encodes CDR1 SGHKS and CDR2 YYEKEE (reference sequence). CDR3 residues: CASSLRLADTQYF. The CDR3 DNA reads as TGTGCCAGCAGCTTGAGGTTAGCGGATACGCAGTATTTT.

Concerning this clone itself: The same CDR3 arises from other DNA sequences in this sample as well. The chain combines TRBV6-5 with TRBJ2-5, with D maybe TRBD2 (6 bases). The V end lost 0 bases, the J end lost 5 bases, and 7 bases lay between the germline ends. CDR1 is MNHEY, CDR2 SVGAGI, per germline. The CDR3 sequence is 13 residues long. The CDR3 here is CASSYSGRETQYF. In DNA, the CDR3 is TGTGCCAGCAGTTACTCAGGGAGGGAGACCCAGTACTTC.

The rearrangement uses TRBV27 and TRBJ1-4; 7 bases align to TRBD1. This CDR3 contains 16 residues. Germline values: CDR1 MNHEY, CDR2 SMNVEV (reference sequence). V dropped 1 base and J dropped 3; count of bases not matched to a gene: 5. CDR3 region: CASSLFTGVANEKLFF. In DNA form, the CDR3 reads TGTGCCAGCAGTTTATTCACAGGGGTAGCTAATGAAAAACTGTTTTTT.

The genes are TRBV28 and TRBJ2-3; 9 positions match TRBD2. CDR3 size: 14 residues. CDR1 MDHEN and CDR2 SYDVKM come from the germline V gene. J gave up 1 base and V 7 bases, and 3 bases lay outside the gene matches. The CDR3 region has the DNA TGTGCCAGCACCGAGCGGGAGGGCACAGATACGCAGTATTTT. Amino acid sequence: CASTEREGTDTQYF. Together with reference TRBV28 and TRBJ2-3, the CDR3 gives the full variable domain: DVKVTQSSRYLVKRTGEKVFLECVQDMDHENMFWYRQDPGLGLRLIYFSYDVKMKEKGDIPEGYSVSREKKERFSLILESASTNQTSMYLCASTEREGTDTQYFGPGTRLTVL.

J is TRBJ1-2 and V is TRBV6-5; D not certain. Trimming stripped 4 bases from V and 7 bases from J, with 22 bases between. Looked up from germline, CDR1 is MNHEY and CDR2 is SVGAGI. CDR3 length equals 16 residues. The CDR3 protein is CASSSHPDPQVFGYTF. The CDR3 nucleotides are TGTGCCAGCAGTTCCCACCCCGACCCTCAGGTGTTTGGCTACACCTTC.

The V gene is TRBV14, the J gene TRBJ2-1; 11 bases match TRBD2. V was pared by 6 bases and J by 3 bases, with 4 bases of the junction left unmatched. Per germline, CDR1 SGHDN and CDR2 FVKESK. CDR3 size: 15 residues. CDR3 nucleotide sequence: TGTGCCAGCAGTCCTCTAGCGGGAGGCTACAATGAGCAGTTCTTC. Translating it yields CASSPLAGGYNEQFF.

V usage is TRBV6-1 and J usage is TRBJ1-6; the D is unclear. V lost 3 bases and J lost 5, with 5 bases in between. This CDR3 spans 13 amino acids. CDR1 and CDR2 from the germline V gene are MNHNS and SASEGT. The CDR3 is CASSEVDNSPLHF. DNA of the CDR3: TGTGCCAGCAGTGAGGTCGATAATTCACCCCTCCACTTT.

The V and J genes are TRBV27 and TRBJ2-3; 14 nucleotides agree with TRBD2. CDR1 is MNHEY, CDR2 SMNVEV, per germline (reference sequence). V was clipped by 8 bases and J by 3 bases; unmatched bases: 4. This CDR3 spans 15 amino acids. The CDR3 sequence: CASWGLAGETDTQYF. Written as DNA, the CDR3 is TGTGCCAGCTGGGGACTAGCGGGGGAAACAGATACGCAGTATTTT.

The V gene is TRBV19, the J gene TRBJ2-5; unclear D gene. CDR3 size: 11 residues. V dropped 3 bases and J dropped 3 bases, with 2 bases sitting between them. Germline assignment: CDR1 LNHDA and CDR2 SQIVND (reference sequence). The CDR3 protein is CASSMEETQYF. The CDR3, as DNA: TGTGCCAGTAGTATGGAAGAGACCCAGTACTTC.

This clone appeared a single time. The chain has TRBV19 and TRBJ1-3; D ambiguous. Trimming took off 4 bases at V and 0 bases at J, with 4 bases between the two ends. There are 13 residues in the CDR3. In germline, CDR1 is LNHDA, CDR2 SQIVND (reference sequence). For the CDR3, the DNA is TGTGCCAGTAGTAGGTCCTCTGGAAACACCATATATTTT. It codes for CASSRSSGNTIYF. Drawing the rest from reference TRBV19 and TRBJ1-3, the complete variable domain is DGGITQSPKYLFRKEGQNVTLSCEQNLNHDAMYWYRQDPGQGLRLIYYSQIVNDFQKGDIAEGYSVSREKKESFPLTVTSAQKNPTAFYLCASSRSSGNTIYFGEGSWLTVV.